These 9 T cell receptor beta chains were all obtained from the same sample, sequenced in a study of regulatory T cells in long-lasting Graves disease (dated by TCRdb to the early 2020s). Library construction relied on multiplex PCR. The run used an Illumina HiSeq 4000. TCR beta libraries were built with iRepertoire HTBI primers and Arm-PCR amplification of CDR3 regions. The public reads were reprocessed in TCRdb via fastp at Q25 and MiXCR, keeping in-frame beta chains. All rows with the same CDR3 protein become a single entry with the most common DNA and genes. The sample data list roughly 360,000 distinct CDR3 sequences, and 20% to 25% of these were observed just once. In total, the top ten clones hold 28% of the sample. What this sample's time point label stands for: persistent/refractory GD, antithyroid drugs over 5 years with positive TRAb. RNA was extracted from PBMCs in TRIzol for both TCR sequencing and RNA sequencing.

The sequencing here drew on peripheral blood mononuclear cells (PBMCs), taken when the disease was refractory, from a patient treated with antithyroid drugs. Source of these receptors: a middle-aged woman with Graves disease. Donor details come from another sample of the same person, matched by shared clones.

This clonotype was found many times. The CDR3: CASSLVQGLSSYNEQFF. The CDR3 nucleotides read TGTGCCAGCAGTTTAGTACAGGGCTTGAGCTCCTACAATGAGCAGTTCTTC. The gene calls are TRBV28 and TRBJ2-1, with a possible D match to TRBD1 (6 bases). Trimming removed 2 bases from V and 0 bases from J, with 14 bases in between. CDR1 and CDR2 (germline): MDHEN, SYDVKM. This CDR3 spans 17 amino acids.

The chain has TRBV6-1 and TRBJ2-7, with TRBD2 as a possible D gene (7 bases). V was clipped by 6 bases and J by 2 bases, with 14 bases between them. Germline values: CDR1 MNHNS, CDR2 SASEGT. The CDR3 is 14 amino acids. CDR3 nucleotide sequence: TGTGCCAGCAGAACGGGGCGGGGGCCCTACGAGCAGTACTTC. Its protein is CASRTGRGPYEQYF.

This clonotype was counted at least ten times. This sequence joins TRBV6-1 and TRBJ1-5, with D unclear. The V gene's germline CDR1 is MNHNS and CDR2 SASEGT. V was clipped by 4 bases and J by 0 bases, with 10 bases between them. The CDR3 contains 15 residues. CDR3 loop: CASSVDGFSNQPQHF. The CDR3 DNA follows: TGTGCCAGCAGTGTAGACGGATTTAGCAATCAGCCCCAGCATTTT.

In its sample, this clonotype was seen many times. The chain joins TRBV28 to TRBJ1-1, with D unclear. The germline V gene has CDR1 MDHEN and CDR2 SYDVKM. The CDR3 length is 15 residues. V lost 7 bases and J lost 4, with 19 bases in between. In DNA form, the CDR3 reads TGTGCCAGCATAACTAGCTGGGTGTTGAGCACTGAAGCTTTCTTT. It translates to CASITSWVLSTEAFF.

V is TRBV10-3 and J is TRBJ2-1; D possibly matches TRBD1 or TRBD2 (8 bases each). CDR3 length equals 23 residues. V lost 2 bases and J lost 3, with 35 bases in between. CDR1 is ENHRY and CDR2 is SYGVKD in the germline V gene. The CDR3 bases are TGTGCCATCAGTGAGCCTTCTCCCCTACGGGAGGGCCGGGACAGGAGGAGCTACAATGAGCAGTTCTTC. Translation gives CAISEPSPLREGRDRRSYNEQFF.

This clonotype was detected many times. The rearrangement joins TRBV2 to TRBJ2-7; 7 nucleotides match TRBD1. CDR1 SNHLY and CDR2 FYNNEI come from the germline V gene. CDR3 size: 15 residues. With V trimmed by 3 bases and J by 5 bases, 10 bases remained unmatched. CDR3 residues: CASSEGQSYKNEQYF. The DNA for the CDR3 is TGTGCCAGCAGTGAGGGACAGAGTTATAAAAACGAGCAGTACTTC.

This clonotype has ten or more counts. This chain uses TRBV27 with TRBJ2-2; unclear D gene. V was cut by 3 bases and J by 4 bases, with 3 bases left in between. CDR1 is MNHEY and CDR2 is SMNVEV in the germline V gene (reference sequence). The CDR3 sequence is 12 residues long. CDR3 sequence: CASSFVTGELFF. DNA for the CDR3: TGTGCCAGCAGTTTTGTCACCGGGGAGCTGTTTTTT.

The gene calls are TRBV6-1 and TRBJ2-7; D gene ambiguous. Germline V lookup: CDR1 MNHNS, CDR2 SASEGT. This CDR3 has 12 amino acids. The germline V and J ends were trimmed by 7 bases and 3 bases, with 10 bases remaining between them. CDR3 region: CASNFQHYEQYF. The CDR3 region has the DNA TGTGCCAGCAACTTTCAGCACTACGAGCAGTACTTC.

This clonotype has ten or more counts. The V gene is TRBV28, the J gene TRBJ2-7; 8 nucleotides match TRBD2. From germline, CDR1 is MDHEN and CDR2 SYDVKM. V lost 3 bases to trimming and J lost 3 bases; unmatched junction nucleotides: 7. This CDR3 region has 15 residues. CDR3 sequence reads: CASSFRAGGIYEQYF. As DNA, the CDR3 is TGTGCCAGCAGTTTTCGTGCGGGGGGCATCTACGAGCAGTACTTC.